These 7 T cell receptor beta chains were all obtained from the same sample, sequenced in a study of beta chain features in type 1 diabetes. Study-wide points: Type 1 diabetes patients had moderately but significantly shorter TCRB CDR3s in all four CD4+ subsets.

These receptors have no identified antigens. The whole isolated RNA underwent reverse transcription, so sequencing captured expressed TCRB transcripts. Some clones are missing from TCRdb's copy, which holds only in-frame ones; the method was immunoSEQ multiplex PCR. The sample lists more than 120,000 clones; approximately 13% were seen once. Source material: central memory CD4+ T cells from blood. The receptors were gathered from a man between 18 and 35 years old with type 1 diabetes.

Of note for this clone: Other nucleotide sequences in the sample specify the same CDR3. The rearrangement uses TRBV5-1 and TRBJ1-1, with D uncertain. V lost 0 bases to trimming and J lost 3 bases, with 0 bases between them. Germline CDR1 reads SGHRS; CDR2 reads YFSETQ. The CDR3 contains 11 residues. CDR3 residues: CASSLDTEAFF. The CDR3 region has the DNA TGCGCCAGCAGCTTGGACACTGAAGCTTTCTTT. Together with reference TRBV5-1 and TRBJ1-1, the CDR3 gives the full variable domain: KAGVTQTPRYLIKTRGQQVTLSCSPISGHRSVSWYQQTPGQGLQFLFEYFSETQRNKGNFPGRFSGRQFSNSRSEMNVSTLELGDSALYLCASSLDTEAFFGQGTRLTVV.

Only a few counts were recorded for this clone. CDR3 sequence (DNA): TGTGCCAGCAGCGGGGGGCCAGGAGATAATTCACCCCTCCACTTT. Encoded protein: CASSGGPGDNSPLHF. J is TRBJ1-6 and V is TRBV9, with D possibly being TRBD1 (6 bases). CDR1 is SGDLS, CDR2 YYNGEE, per germline. The CDR3 has 15 residues. The V end was cut by 3 bases, the J end by 5 bases, with 12 bases between.

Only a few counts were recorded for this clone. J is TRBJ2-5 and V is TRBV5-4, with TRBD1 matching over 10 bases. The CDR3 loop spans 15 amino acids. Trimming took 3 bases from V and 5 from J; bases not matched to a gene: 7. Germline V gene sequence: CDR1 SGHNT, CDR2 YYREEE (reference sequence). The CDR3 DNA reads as TGTGCCAGCAGCTCCTGGACAGGGGGGCGGGAGACCCAGTACTTC. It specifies CASSSWTGGRETQYF.

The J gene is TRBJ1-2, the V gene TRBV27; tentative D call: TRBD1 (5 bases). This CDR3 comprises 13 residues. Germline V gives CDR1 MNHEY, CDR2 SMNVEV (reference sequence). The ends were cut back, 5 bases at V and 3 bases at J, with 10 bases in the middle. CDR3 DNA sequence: TGTGCCAGCAGTCGTCGGGGGGACTATGGCTACACCTTC. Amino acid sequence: CASSRRGDYGYTF.

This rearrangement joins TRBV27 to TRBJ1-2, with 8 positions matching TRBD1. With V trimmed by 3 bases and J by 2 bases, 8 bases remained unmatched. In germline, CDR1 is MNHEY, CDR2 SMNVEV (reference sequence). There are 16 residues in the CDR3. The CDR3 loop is CASSLIQGGLNYGYTF. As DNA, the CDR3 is TGTGCCAGCAGTTTGATACAGGGGGGATTAAACTATGGCTACACCTTC.

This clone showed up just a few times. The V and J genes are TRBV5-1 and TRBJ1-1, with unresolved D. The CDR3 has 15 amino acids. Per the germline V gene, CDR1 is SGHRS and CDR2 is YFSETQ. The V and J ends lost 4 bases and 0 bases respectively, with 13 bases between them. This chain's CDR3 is CASSPQAGLNTEAFF. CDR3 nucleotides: TGCGCCAGCAGCCCCCAGGCAGGCCTGAACACTGAAGCTTTCTTT.

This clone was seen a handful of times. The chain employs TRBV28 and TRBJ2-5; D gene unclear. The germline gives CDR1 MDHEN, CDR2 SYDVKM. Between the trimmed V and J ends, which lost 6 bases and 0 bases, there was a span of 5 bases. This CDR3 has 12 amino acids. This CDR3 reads CASSWNQETQYF. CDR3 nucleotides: TGTGCCAGCAGCTGGAACCAAGAGACCCAGTACTTC.